Listed below are T cell receptor beta chains from one sample, sequenced in a study of radiation and T cells in renal cell carcinoma. The method was immunoSEQ multiplex PCR; TCRdb's version includes in-frame clones alone and lacks a portion of them. Here the sample spans 150,000 to 200,000 clones, roughly nine tenths being singletons. The source material was blood, sampled from a patient whose treatment included radiotherapy and nephrectomy. These receptors originate from a woman aged 45-65 years with renal cell carcinoma. The CDR3 runs from the conserved cysteine through the conserved F or W. The order of the fields is J gene, clone size, D gene, V gene, CDR3 DNA, CDR3 protein. The D gene is left open where the match is weak. Where a row states a size, it is once, few, many or the class of an expanded clone; other rows omit it.

j_call: TRBJ1-1
clone_size: -
d_call: TRBD1
v_call: TRBV19
cdr3_nt: TGTGCCTGCCACGTGACAGGGCGCTTCACTGAAGCTTTCTTT
cdr3_aa: CACHVTGRFTEAFF

j_call: TRBJ1-5
clone_size: -
d_call: -
v_call: TRBV6-1
cdr3_nt: TGTGCCAGCAGCGCGGACGGAAGTCGGCCCCAGCATTTT
cdr3_aa: CASSADGSRPQHF

j_call: TRBJ1-5
clone_size: -
d_call: -
v_call: TRBV19
cdr3_nt: TGTGCCAGTGGGGCAGGGTTGGTTCAGCCCCAGCATTTT
cdr3_aa: CASGAGLVQPQHF

j_call: TRBJ1-6
clone_size: -
d_call: -
v_call: TRBV4-1
cdr3_nt: TGCGCCAGCAGCCAAGATTGGGAAGTTTCACCCCTCCACTTT
cdr3_aa: CASSQDWEVSPLHF

j_call: TRBJ1-2
clone_size: -
d_call: -
v_call: TRBV25-1
cdr3_nt: TGTGCCAGCAGCCCCACAGGGATTAACTATGGCTACACCTTC
cdr3_aa: CASSPTGINYGYTF

j_call: TRBJ2-7
clone_size: -
d_call: -
v_call: TRBV5-5
cdr3_nt: TGTGCCAGCAGCAGAGAAGGGACGAGGCTTACCTACGAGCAGTACTTC
cdr3_aa: CASSREGTRLTYEQYF

j_call: TRBJ1-3
clone_size: -
d_call: -
v_call: TRBV6-5
cdr3_nt: TGTGCCAGCAGTTACTCGGGACAAATTGGAAACACCATATATTTT
cdr3_aa: CASSYSGQIGNTIYF

j_call: TRBJ2-3
clone_size: -
d_call: TRBD2
v_call: TRBV6-4
cdr3_nt: TGTGCCAGCAGTGACTCTAGCGGGCCTATGGATACGCAGTATTTT
cdr3_aa: CASSDSSGPMDTQYF

j_call: TRBJ2-7
clone_size: -
d_call: TRBD2
v_call: TRBV11-3
cdr3_nt: TGTGCCAGCAGCTTAGGCCCCCCCGGGAGGGGGATCGTCTACGAGCAGTACTTC
cdr3_aa: CASSLGPPGRGIVYEQYF

j_call: TRBJ1-1
clone_size: hyperexpanded
d_call: -
v_call: TRBV10-3
cdr3_nt: TGTGCCATCAGTGAGTTCCGGGACACAGACCTGAACACTGAAGCTTTCTTT
cdr3_aa: CAISEFRDTDLNTEAFF

j_call: TRBJ2-1
clone_size: -
d_call: TRBD2
v_call: TRBV7-9
cdr3_nt: TGTGCCAGCAGGATTAGCGGGTCGTCCTACAATGAGCAGTTCTTC
cdr3_aa: CASRISGSSYNEQFF

j_call: TRBJ2-1
clone_size: -
d_call: -
v_call: TRBV27
cdr3_nt: TGTGCCAGCTTTAGGGGGGTCAATGAGCAGTTCTTC
cdr3_aa: CASFRGVNEQFF

j_call: TRBJ2-1
clone_size: -
d_call: -
v_call: TRBV18
cdr3_nt: TGTGCCAGCTCACCCCCGGGTATTTACAATGAGCAGTTCTTC
cdr3_aa: CASSPPGIYNEQFF

j_call: TRBJ2-7
clone_size: -
d_call: TRBD1
v_call: TRBV19
cdr3_nt: TGTGCCAGTAGGGACAGGGGGACCTACGAGCAGTACTTC
cdr3_aa: CASRDRGTYEQYF

j_call: TRBJ1-1
clone_size: once
d_call: -
v_call: TRBV7-2
cdr3_nt: TGTGCCAGCAGCTCCGGGAGCGGGGACACTGAAGCTTTCTTT
cdr3_aa: CASSSGSGDTEAFF

j_call: TRBJ1-1
clone_size: -
d_call: TRBD1
v_call: TRBV2
cdr3_nt: TGTGCCAGCAAAGATTGGACAGGGGCTGAAGCTTTCTTT
cdr3_aa: CASKDWTGAEAFF

j_call: TRBJ2-1
clone_size: -
d_call: -
v_call: TRBV2
cdr3_nt: TGTGCCAGCAGTGAACTGGCTGTACTCAATGAGCAGTTCTTC
cdr3_aa: CASSELAVLNEQFF

j_call: TRBJ2-1
clone_size: -
d_call: -
v_call: TRBV5-4
cdr3_nt: TGTGCCAGCAGCTTGTCCGGACAGACCCACAACAATGAGCAGTTCTTC
cdr3_aa: CASSLSGQTHNNEQFF

j_call: TRBJ1-1
clone_size: -
d_call: -
v_call: TRBV29-1
cdr3_nt: TGCAGCGTTGGGGCTGGGGGGAGACTTTTGAGAACTGAAGCTTTCTTT
cdr3_aa: CSVGAGGRLLRTEAFF

j_call: TRBJ1-2
clone_size: -
d_call: -
v_call: TRBV9
cdr3_nt: TGTGCCAGCAGCGTAAATCTACTGCAAGCTAACTATGGCTACACCTTC
cdr3_aa: CASSVNLLQANYGYTF

j_call: TRBJ1-1
clone_size: -
d_call: -
v_call: TRBV25-1
cdr3_nt: TGTGCCAGCAGTGAGCCTCACATGAACACTGAAGCTTTCTTT
cdr3_aa: CASSEPHMNTEAFF

j_call: TRBJ2-5
clone_size: once
d_call: TRBD1
v_call: TRBV7-8
cdr3_nt: TGTGCCAGCAGCGCCTACACAGGGGGCAGTGAGACCCAGTACTTC
cdr3_aa: CASSAYTGGSETQYF

j_call: TRBJ2-3
clone_size: -
d_call: TRBD1
v_call: TRBV19
cdr3_nt: TGTGCCAGTAGTGACAGGGGGCGAGCTGGGGATACGCAGTATTTT
cdr3_aa: CASSDRGRAGDTQYF

j_call: TRBJ2-5
clone_size: -
d_call: -
v_call: TRBV12-5
cdr3_nt: TGTGCTAGTGGTTTGGGGACAGGGAGGGTAGAGACCCAGTACTTC
cdr3_aa: CASGLGTGRVETQYF

j_call: TRBJ2-2
clone_size: -
d_call: -
v_call: TRBV4-3
cdr3_nt: TGCGCCAGCAGCCAAGGTGGTAGCGGGGAGCTGTTTTTT
cdr3_aa: CASSQGGSGELFF

j_call: TRBJ2-5
clone_size: -
d_call: -
v_call: TRBV29-1
cdr3_nt: TGCAGCGCCCCGGGTGGGGGCCCCCAAGAGACCCAGTACTTC
cdr3_aa: CSAPGGGPQETQYF

j_call: TRBJ1-6
clone_size: -
d_call: -
v_call: TRBV30
cdr3_nt: TGTGCCTGGGGAACAAGCTCCTATAATTCACCCCTCCACTTT
cdr3_aa: CAWGTSSYNSPLHF

j_call: TRBJ1-5
clone_size: -
d_call: -
v_call: TRBV25-1
cdr3_nt: TGTGCCTCCCGGGGGTCGGAGCAGCCCCAGCATTTT
cdr3_aa: CASRGSEQPQHF

j_call: TRBJ1-6
clone_size: few
d_call: TRBD1
v_call: TRBV6-6
cdr3_nt: TGTGCCAGCAGCCCGGACAGGGATTCACCCCTCCACTTT
cdr3_aa: CASSPDRDSPLHF

j_call: TRBJ2-3
clone_size: -
d_call: -
v_call: TRBV5-1
cdr3_nt: TGCGCCAGCAGCTTATGGACGGCAACCACAGATACGCAGTATTTT
cdr3_aa: CASSLWTATTDTQYF

j_call: TRBJ1-2
clone_size: once
d_call: TRBD1
v_call: TRBV29-1
cdr3_nt: TGCAGCGGTCAGACAGGGGATGGCTACACCTTC
cdr3_aa: CSGQTGDGYTF

j_call: TRBJ2-5
clone_size: -
d_call: TRBD1
v_call: TRBV5-1
cdr3_nt: TGCGCCAGCAGGCAAAATCCGGGACAGCAAGAGACCCAGTACTTC
cdr3_aa: CASRQNPGQQETQYF

j_call: TRBJ1-1
clone_size: once
d_call: TRBD1
v_call: TRBV23-1
cdr3_nt: TGCGCCAGCAGTCAACCTAAAGACAGGGAAGCCATGAACACTGAAGCTTTCTTT
cdr3_aa: CASSQPKDREAMNTEAFF

j_call: TRBJ1-5
clone_size: once
d_call: TRBD1
v_call: TRBV11-2
cdr3_nt: TGTGCCAGCAGCTCGGGACAGACCCATCAGCCCCAGCATTTT
cdr3_aa: CASSSGQTHQPQHF

j_call: TRBJ2-5
clone_size: -
d_call: TRBD1
v_call: TRBV19
cdr3_nt: TGTGCCAGTAGTATAGTAGGGGGCCTAGAGACCCAGTACTTC
cdr3_aa: CASSIVGGLETQYF

j_call: TRBJ1-1
clone_size: -
d_call: TRBD1
v_call: TRBV7-3
cdr3_nt: TGTGCCAGCAGCTTACAACCGGGACAGGTTAACACTGAAGCTTTCTTT
cdr3_aa: CASSLQPGQVNTEAFF

j_call: TRBJ1-5
clone_size: once
d_call: -
v_call: TRBV4-2
cdr3_nt: TGTGCCAGCAGCCGGAATCTACAGGGATACATCCAGCCCCAGCATTTT
cdr3_aa: CASSRNLQGYIQPQHF

j_call: TRBJ2-2
clone_size: -
d_call: TRBD2
v_call: TRBV5-4
cdr3_nt: TGTGCCAGCAGCCCTACGACTAGCGGGGGGCGTGGCACCGGGGAGCTGTTTTTT
cdr3_aa: CASSPTTSGGRGTGELFF

j_call: TRBJ2-5
clone_size: -
d_call: -
v_call: TRBV5-1
cdr3_nt: TGCGCCAGCAGCTGGATGGCAGGGGAGACCCAGTACTTC
cdr3_aa: CASSWMAGETQYF

j_call: TRBJ2-6
clone_size: -
d_call: -
v_call: TRBV19
cdr3_nt: TGTGCCAGTAGTATCGCAGCCCAGAGCTCTGGGGCCAACGTCCTGACTTTC
cdr3_aa: CASSIAAQSSGANVLTF

j_call: TRBJ1-1
clone_size: -
d_call: -
v_call: TRBV6-6
cdr3_nt: TGTGCCAGCAGTTACTCGGCGGGACGCAATGAAGCTTTCTTT
cdr3_aa: CASSYSAGRNEAFF

j_call: TRBJ1-3
clone_size: once
d_call: -
v_call: TRBV9
cdr3_nt: TGTGCCAGCAGCGGGCTATGGGGAAGCTCTGGAAACACCATATATTTT
cdr3_aa: CASSGLWGSSGNTIYF

j_call: TRBJ1-2
clone_size: -
d_call: -
v_call: TRBV9
cdr3_nt: TGTGCCAGCAGCCCTGGGGAAAACTATGGCTACACCTTC
cdr3_aa: CASSPGENYGYTF

j_call: TRBJ1-5
clone_size: -
d_call: -
v_call: TRBV6-1
cdr3_nt: TGTGCCAGCAGTGAAGCAGGCGGCAATCAGCCCCAGCATTTT
cdr3_aa: CASSEAGGNQPQHF

j_call: TRBJ1-1
clone_size: -
d_call: -
v_call: TRBV5-1
cdr3_nt: TGCGCCAGCAGCTTGCAACGGGGCCGGACTGAAGCTTTCTTT
cdr3_aa: CASSLQRGRTEAFF

j_call: TRBJ2-3
clone_size: -
d_call: TRBD2
v_call: TRBV11-2
cdr3_nt: TGTGCCAGCAGCCCGGGACTAGCGGGGCCCACAGATACGCAGTATTTT
cdr3_aa: CASSPGLAGPTDTQYF

j_call: TRBJ1-1
clone_size: few
d_call: -
v_call: TRBV10-3
cdr3_nt: TGTGCCATCAGCGTGGACAGAGTGACTGAAGCTTTCTTT
cdr3_aa: CAISVDRVTEAFF

j_call: TRBJ2-2
clone_size: -
d_call: -
v_call: TRBV29-1
cdr3_nt: TGCAGCGCTAAAGGGCCTTCGAACACCGGGGAGCTGTTTTTT
cdr3_aa: CSAKGPSNTGELFF

j_call: TRBJ1-2
clone_size: -
d_call: TRBD1
v_call: TRBV5-4
cdr3_nt: TGTGCCAGCAGCTTGACAGGGGGCCTCTATGGCTACACCTTC
cdr3_aa: CASSLTGGLYGYTF

j_call: TRBJ2-1
clone_size: -
d_call: TRBD2
v_call: TRBV19
cdr3_nt: TGTGCCAGTAGTATTAGCGGGGGTGTGGGCAATGAGCAGTTCTTC
cdr3_aa: CASSISGGVGNEQFF

j_call: TRBJ2-3
clone_size: once
d_call: TRBD2
v_call: TRBV5-1
cdr3_nt: TGCGCCAGCAGCCTCGAACTAGCGGGGGGGCAGACAGATACGCAGTATTTT
cdr3_aa: CASSLELAGGQTDTQYF

j_call: TRBJ2-3
clone_size: once
d_call: -
v_call: TRBV18
cdr3_nt: TGTGCCAGCTCACCAATTGGAGGCACAGATACGCAGTATTTT
cdr3_aa: CASSPIGGTDTQYF

j_call: TRBJ1-1
clone_size: -
d_call: -
v_call: TRBV30
cdr3_nt: TGTGCCTGGTGGTATGTTGGTGGGACTGAAGCTTTCTTT
cdr3_aa: CAWWYVGGTEAFF

j_call: TRBJ1-1
clone_size: -
d_call: -
v_call: TRBV9
cdr3_nt: TGTGCCAGCAGCGTAGTCCGGGGGAGGGCTGAGAACACTGAAGCTTTCTTT
cdr3_aa: CASSVVRGRAENTEAFF